This entry lists 12 T cell receptor beta chains sequenced from one sample in a study of blood T cell repertoires in COVID-19. Profiled with immunoSEQ multiplex PCR; TCRdb holds only in-frame clones, not every one. The sample lists roughly 55,000 clones, roughly 80% occurring once. The sequencing input was peripheral blood. Receptors originate from an older woman with acute or convalescent COVID-19.

This sequence joins TRBV7-9 and TRBJ1-1; 8 bases map to TRBD1. The trim removed 3 bases at V and 5 bases at J, leaving 14 bases unmatched. CDR3 size: 17 residues. Germline lookup yields CDR1 SEHNR and CDR2 FQNEAQ (reference sequence). The CDR3 nucleotides read TGTGCCAGCAGCTTCGGGGACAGGTATAGAAAGAAGACTGAAGCTTTCTTT. Its protein product is CASSFGDRYRKKTEAFF. Filled out from reference TRBV7-9 and TRBJ1-1, the complete variable domain reads DTGVSQNPRHKITKRGQNVTFRCDPISEHNRLYWYRQTLGQGPEFLTYFQNEAQLEKSRLLSDRFSAERPKGSFSTLEIQRTEQGDSAMYLCASSFGDRYRKKTEAFFGQGTRLTVV.

This chain links TRBV5-8 with TRBJ2-5; 13 bases are shared with TRBD2. The J segment lost 1 base and the V segment lost 0 bases, leaving 3 bases of the junction unmatched. The CDR3 runs to 17 residues. Germline V lookup: CDR1 SGHTS, CDR2 YDEGEE. For the CDR3, the DNA is TGTGCCAGCAGCTTGGGACTAGCGGGAGGCACCCAAGAGACCCAGTACTTC. This translates into CASSLGLAGGTQETQYF.

This sequence joins TRBV9 and TRBJ1-2, with D uncertain. Trimming cost V 0 bases and J 0 bases, with 9 bases left between them. This CDR3 is 15 amino acids long. The V gene's germline CDR1 is SGDLS and CDR2 YYNGEE. Here the CDR3 DNA reads TGTGCCAGCAGCGTAGGACGCACAGCTAACTATGGCTACACCTTC. Translation: CASSVGRTANYGYTF. Using reference TRBV9 and TRBJ1-2 for the parts outside the CDR3, the full variable domain is DSGVTQTPKHLITATGQRVTLRCSPRSGDLSVYWYQQSLDQGLQFLIQYYNGEERAKGNILERFSAQQFPDLHSELNLSSLELGDSALYFCASSVGRTANYGYTFGSGTRLTVV.

J is TRBJ1-1 and V is TRBV2, with a possible D match to TRBD1 (6 bases). Deletions cut 2 bases from V and 5 bases from J, with 9 bases between. CDR1 SNHLY and CDR2 FYNNEI come from the germline V gene. The CDR3 has 13 residues. The DNA of the CDR3 is TGTGCCAGCAGTGAAACAGGGAGAACTGAAGCTTTCTTT. It translates to CASSETGRTEAFF.

CDR3 nucleotides: TGTGCCAGCAGCACCACAGGGACCACCGGGGAGCTGTTTTTT. It translates to CASSTTGTTGELFF. This rearrangement joins TRBV7-2 to TRBJ2-2; perhaps TRBD1 as D (6 bases). This CDR3 is built from 14 residues. The V gene lost 5 bases and the J gene lost 4 bases, with 11 bases spanning the gap. From germline, CDR1 is SGHTA and CDR2 FQGNSA.

This sequence joins TRBV18 and TRBJ1-2; TRBD1 matches at 10 bases. CDR1 KGHSH and CDR2 LQKENI come from the germline V gene. The CDR3 extends over 16 amino acids. J lost 3 bases, V lost 3 bases, and 7 bases had no gene match. The CDR3 region has the DNA TGTGCCAGCTCACCGGGACAGGGGAGACGCGACTATGGCTACACCTTC. Translated, it gives CASSPGQGRRDYGYTF.

V and J are TRBV30 and TRBJ2-7; 7 bases agree with TRBD1. Germline V gives CDR1 GTSNPN, CDR2 SVGIG (reference sequence). The CDR3 spans 13 residues. V lost 4 bases to trimming and J lost 4 bases; unmatched junction nucleotides: 7. The CDR3 region has the DNA TGTGCCTGGAAAGGGGGCAACTGGTACGAGCAGTACTTC. Amino acid sequence: CAWKGGNWYEQYF. The variable domain in full, completed from reference TRBV30 and TRBJ2-7, reads SQTIHQWPATLVQPVGSPLSLECTVEGTSNPNLYWYRQAAGRGLQLLFYSVGIGQISSEVPQNLSASRPQDRQFILSSKKLLLSDSGFYLCAWKGGNWYEQYFGPGTRLTVT.

The rearrangement joins TRBV10-2 to TRBJ1-5; the D gene is possibly TRBD1 (5 bases). The V gene lost 6 bases and the J gene lost 4 bases, with 13 bases spanning the gap. The CDR3 runs to 14 residues. In germline, CDR1 is WSHSY, CDR2 SAAADI. This CDR3 reads CASREGQVNQPQHF. The CDR3 DNA reads TGCGCCAGCAGGGAAGGACAAGTTAATCAGCCCCAGCATTTT.

The chain couples TRBV30 to TRBJ1-2; 7 bases are shared with TRBD1. In germline, CDR1 is GTSNPN, CDR2 SVGIG (reference sequence). This CDR3 is built from 13 residues. After removal of 3 bases from V and 3 bases from J, the junction contained 4 bases not matched to a gene. The CDR3 protein is CAWSPGGDYGYTF. CDR3 sequence (DNA): TGTGCCTGGAGCCCAGGGGGTGACTATGGCTACACCTTC. The full variable domain, with the rest looked up from reference TRBV30 and TRBJ1-2, is SQTIHQWPATLVQPVGSPLSLECTVEGTSNPNLYWYRQAAGRGLQLLFYSVGIGQISSEVPQNLSASRPQDRQFILSSKKLLLSDSGFYLCAWSPGGDYGYTFGSGTRLTVV.

The table lists this clone with a count of one. This rearrangement joins TRBV14 to TRBJ1-2; D remains unclear. The V gene's germline CDR1 is SGHDN and CDR2 FVKESK. The CDR3 is 19 residues long. Trimming removed 1 base from V and 5 bases from J, with 26 bases in between. The CDR3 loop reads CASSQGLQQAGALFYGYTF. The DNA of the CDR3 is TGTGCCAGCAGCCAAGGGCTCCAGCAGGCGGGAGCACTATTTTATGGCTACACCTTC.

The chain couples TRBV10-2 to TRBJ1-5; D unresolved. Trimming took 2 bases from V and 1 from J, leaving 3 bases between them. The CDR3 runs 13 residues. In germline, CDR1 is WSHSY, CDR2 SAAADI. The CDR3 is CASSEGSNQPQHF. In DNA, the CDR3 is TGCGCCAGCAGTGAGGGCAGCAATCAGCCCCAGCATTTT.

The CDR3 DNA sequence: TGCAGTGCCACAGGGGGCTATGGCTACACCTTC. As protein: CSATGGYGYTF. The rearrangement uses TRBV20-1 and TRBJ1-2; 8 bases fit TRBD1. Germline values: CDR1 DFQATT, CDR2 SNEGSKA (reference sequence). V dropped 6 bases and J dropped 4; count of bases not matched to a gene: 1. This CDR3 has 11 amino acids.